Here is one TCR beta chain with its context. The antigen is not known. Genomic DNA belonging to each subset was distributed in equal measure over several immunoSEQ plates. TCRdb keeps only in-frame clones here, not all; method: immunoSEQ multiplex PCR. The data hold approximately 2.3 million clones, with 90% to 95% observed a single time. This sample stems from a study of shared clonotypes between healthy human individuals. Notes on the study in general: Generally, naive subsets (rather than memory subsets) showed larger estimated richness. Clonotype sharing levels among donors were expected to vary with sequencing depth.

The sequence was collected from a young man in good health. Some clones in this sample may be carry-over from other donors' samples. Material for sequencing was naive CD4+ T cells from PBMCs. Subset here: CD45RA+ positively selected.

The CDR3 region has the DNA TGTGCCATCAGTGAACAGGTCGGTGCCGAAGCTTTCTTT. This sequence encodes CAISEQVGAEAFF. The chain combines TRBV10-3 with TRBJ1-1, with D tentatively TRBD1 (5 bases). The CDR3 length is 13 residues. The germline V and J ends were trimmed by 3 bases and 8 bases, with 13 bases remaining between them. Germline assignment: CDR1 ENHRY and CDR2 SYGVKD.